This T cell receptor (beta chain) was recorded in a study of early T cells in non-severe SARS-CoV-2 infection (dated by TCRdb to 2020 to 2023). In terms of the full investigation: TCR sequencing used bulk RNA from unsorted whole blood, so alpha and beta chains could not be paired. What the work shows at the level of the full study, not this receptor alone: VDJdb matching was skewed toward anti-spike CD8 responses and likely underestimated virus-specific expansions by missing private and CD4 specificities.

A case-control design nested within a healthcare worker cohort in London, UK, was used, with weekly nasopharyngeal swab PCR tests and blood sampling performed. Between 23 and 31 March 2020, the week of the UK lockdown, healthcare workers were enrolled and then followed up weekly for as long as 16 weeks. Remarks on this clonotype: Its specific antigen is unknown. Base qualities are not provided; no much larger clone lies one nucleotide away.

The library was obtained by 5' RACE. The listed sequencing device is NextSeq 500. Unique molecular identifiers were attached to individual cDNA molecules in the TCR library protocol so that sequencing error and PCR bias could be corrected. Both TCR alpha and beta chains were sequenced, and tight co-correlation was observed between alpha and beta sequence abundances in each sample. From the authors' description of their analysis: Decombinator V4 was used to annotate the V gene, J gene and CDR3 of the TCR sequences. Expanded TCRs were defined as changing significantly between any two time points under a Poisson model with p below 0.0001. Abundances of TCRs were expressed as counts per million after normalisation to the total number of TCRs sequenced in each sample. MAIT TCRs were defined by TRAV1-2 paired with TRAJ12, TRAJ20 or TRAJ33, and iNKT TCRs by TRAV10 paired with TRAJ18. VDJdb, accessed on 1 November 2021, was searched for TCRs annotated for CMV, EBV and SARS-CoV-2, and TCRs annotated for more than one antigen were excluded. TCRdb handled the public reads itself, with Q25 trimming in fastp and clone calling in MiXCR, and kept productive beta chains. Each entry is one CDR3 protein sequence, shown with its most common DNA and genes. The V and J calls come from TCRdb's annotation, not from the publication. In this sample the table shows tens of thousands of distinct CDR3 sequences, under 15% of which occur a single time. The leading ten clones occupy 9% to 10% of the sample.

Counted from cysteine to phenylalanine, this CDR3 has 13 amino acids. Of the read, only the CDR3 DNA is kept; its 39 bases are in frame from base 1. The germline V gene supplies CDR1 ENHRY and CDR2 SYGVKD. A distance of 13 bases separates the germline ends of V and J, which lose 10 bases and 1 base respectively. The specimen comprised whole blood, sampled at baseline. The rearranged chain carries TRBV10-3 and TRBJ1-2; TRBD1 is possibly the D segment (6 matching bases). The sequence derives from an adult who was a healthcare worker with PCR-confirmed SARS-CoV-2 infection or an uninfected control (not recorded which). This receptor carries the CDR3 CATHGQLNYGYTF. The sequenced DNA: TGTGCCACTCACGGACAGCTTAACTATGGCTACACCTTC.